Shown below are 29 T cell receptor beta chains from a single sample sequenced in a study of shared clonotypes between healthy human individuals. TCRdb's table, derived via immunoSEQ multiplex PCR, lists solely in-frame clones and lacks some. This repertoire shows more than 90,000 clones, roughly two thirds found once; its top ten account for less than 55%. What was sequenced was memory CD8+ T cells sorted from blood. Regarding subset: CD45RO+ cells pooled with CCR7-negative TemRA cells. The receptors were gathered from a man aged 25-45 years in good health.

The J gene is TRBJ2-5, the V gene TRBV7-9; TRBD1 matches 12 bases. The junction had 15 bases not matched to a gene; V was cut back by 7 bases and J by 3 bases. This CDR3 has 18 amino acids. Germline V lookup: CDR1 SEHNR, CDR2 FQNEAQ (reference sequence). CDR3 region: CASMGSGQGARREETQYF. As DNA, the CDR3 is TGTGCCAGCATGGGGTCGGGACAGGGGGCGCGGCGAGAAGAGACCCAGTACTTC.

The rearrangement uses TRBV7-2 and TRBJ2-1; D is unresolved. This CDR3 contains 15 residues. V gave up 5 bases and J gave up 6 bases, with 17 bases separating them. Germline CDR1 SGHTA, CDR2 FQGNSA. CDR3 in DNA: TGTGCCAGCAGCCTTTACTCGTCGGAGACCAATGAGCAGTTCTTC. Translation: CASSLYSSETNEQFF.

The gene calls are TRBV10-1 and TRBJ2-7; possibly TRBD1 or TRBD2 for D (5 bases each). Germline V gene lookup returns CDR1 WNHNN and CDR2 SYGVQD (reference sequence). CDR3 length: 17 residues. Between the trimmed V and J ends, which lost 0 bases and 7 bases, there was a span of 22 bases. CDR3 residues: CASSESNIWDGGQEQYF. The CDR3 coding sequence is TGCGCCAGCAGTGAGTCGAATATTTGGGACGGCGGCCAGGAGCAGTACTTC.

This clone has at least ten counts. V gene TRBV28 combines with J gene TRBJ2-7, with 8 bases fitting TRBD2. Trimming took 3 bases from V and 5 from J; bases not matched to a gene: 9. Germline CDR1 MDHEN, CDR2 SYDVKM. There are 15 residues in the CDR3. CDR3 region: CASSFFGRGLDEQYF. CDR3 nucleotides: TGTGCCAGCAGTTTCTTCGGGAGGGGCCTTGACGAGCAGTACTTC.

This chain links TRBV29-1 with TRBJ2-1, with D maybe TRBD2 (6 bases). Trimming pared 3 bases from V and 15 bases from J, leaving 15 bases between. CDR1 and CDR2 from the germline V gene are SQVTM and ANQGSEA. This CDR3 region has 11 residues. CDR3 DNA: TGCAGCGTTGAGGCGCGGGAAGGGACGTTCTTC. Translated: CSVEAREGTFF.

This chain joins TRBV25-1 and TRBJ2-1, with D perhaps TRBD2 (5 bases). V was cut by 8 bases and J by 8 bases, with 16 bases left in between. The CDR3 totals 13 residues. Germline V gene data show CDR1 as MGHDK and CDR2 as SYGVNS. As DNA, the CDR3 is TGTGCCAGCCATGACCCGGCCGGGGATGAGCAGTTCTTC. This encodes CASHDPAGDEQFF.

The rearrangement joins TRBV14 to TRBJ2-7; D not resolved. This CDR3 is 12 amino acids long. Germline V gene sequence: CDR1 SGHDN, CDR2 FVKESK. The V end was cut by 1 base, the J end by 4 bases, with 5 bases between. CDR3 residues: CASSQVLYEQYF. The CDR3 region has the DNA TGTGCCAGCAGCCAAGTTCTTTACGAGCAGTACTTC.

This clone was detected a few times. CDR3 residues: CASKRAVNSGNTIYF. The CDR3 coding sequence is TGTGCCAGCAAGCGGGCAGTCAACTCTGGAAACACCATATATTTT. J is TRBJ1-3 and V is TRBV2; D is ambiguous. Trimming removed 7 bases at V and 0 bases at J, with 13 bases between. The germline V gene encodes CDR1 SNHLY and CDR2 FYNNEI. The CDR3 covers 15 residues.

V gene TRBV30 combines with J gene TRBJ2-5; 9 bases align to TRBD2. With V trimmed by 0 bases and J by 1 base, 6 bases remained unmatched. Germline V gives CDR1 GTSNPN, CDR2 SVGIG (reference sequence). The length of the CDR3 is 16 residues. CDR3 DNA sequence: TGTGCCTGGAGTGTTATCTGGCGGGAGGGCCAAGAGACCCAGTACTTC. Translated: CAWSVIWREGQETQYF.

The J gene is TRBJ2-3, the V gene TRBV14, with TRBD2 as a possible D gene (5 bases). This CDR3 has 14 amino acids. Germline CDR1 and CDR2: SGHDN and FVKESK. V gave up 4 bases and J gave up 1 base, with 9 bases separating them. The CDR3 DNA is TGTGCCAGCAGCCTTCGGCGGGGCACAGATACGCAGTATTTT. This gives the protein CASSLRRGTDTQYF.

This clone was found many times. The chain has TRBV6-4 and TRBJ1-4, with unresolved D. This CDR3 comprises 13 residues. The V end was cut by 9 bases, the J end by 0 bases, with 8 bases between. Germline CDR1 is MRHNA and CDR2 is SNTAGT. CDR3 loop: CASLGTTNEKLFF. The CDR3 bases are TGTGCCAGTTTGGGTACAACTAATGAAAAACTGTTTTTT.

Of note for this clone: Sequence at one end of the junction differs from germline and may be a read error. The gene calls are TRBV29-1 and TRBJ2-7, with 7 bases identical to TRBD2. Germline loops: CDR1 SQVTM, CDR2 ANQGSEA. The CDR3 length is 15 residues. This CDR3 reads CSVTPESGGAYGQYF. CDR3 coding DNA: TGCAGCGTGACTCCTGAGTCGGGGGGAGCCTACGGGCAGTACTTC.

The CDR3 DNA is TGTGCCTGGGCGGGGGAGCGTTATAACAGTCGGGCCAACGTCCTGACTTTC. This encodes CAWAGERYNSRANVLTF. The genes are TRBV30 and TRBJ2-6, with 7 bases that match TRBD2. V shed 5 bases and J 5 bases; nucleotides not matched to a gene: 15. Germline CDR1 GTSNPN, CDR2 SVGIG (reference sequence). The CDR3 is 17 amino acids.

This clone showed up many times. This sequence joins TRBV28 and TRBJ1-2, with 7 bases fitting TRBD1. The V and J ends lost 6 bases and 0 bases, in that order; junction bases with no gene match: 7. Germline lookup yields CDR1 MDHEN and CDR2 SYDVKM. The CDR3 totals 15 residues. The CDR3 loop reads CASRIQTGTNYGYTF. Written as DNA, the CDR3 is TGTGCCAGCAGAATCCAGACAGGGACTAACTATGGCTACACCTTC.

The chain has TRBV28 and TRBJ1-5; D gene unclear. The CDR3 extends over 13 amino acids. Trimming shortened V by 6 bases and J by 0 bases, and 6 bases separated the two germline ends. From germline, CDR1 is MDHEN and CDR2 SYDVKM. CDR3 loop: CASSVYSNQPQHF. The CDR3 region has the DNA TGTGCCAGCAGCGTATATAGCAATCAGCCCCAGCATTTT.

The chain uses TRBV5-5 and TRBJ2-7, with 9 bases that match TRBD1. J lost 2 bases, V lost 4 bases, and 4 bases had no gene match. CDR3 length equals 14 residues. Germline assignment: CDR1 SGHKS and CDR2 YYEKEE (reference sequence). CDR3 DNA sequence: TGTGCCAGCAGCGTTCGACAGGGGGCCTACGAGCAGTACTTC. Translated: CASSVRQGAYEQYF.

The chain carries TRBV7-9 and TRBJ1-2, with 9 positions matching TRBD1. J gave up 5 bases and V 5 bases, and 9 bases lay outside the gene matches. CDR1 and CDR2 (germline): SEHNR, FQNEAQ (reference sequence). CDR3 length: 15 residues. CDR3 sequence reads: CASSRGTGTLYGYTF. DNA for the CDR3: TGTGCCAGCAGCCGAGGGACAGGGACTCTTTATGGCTACACCTTC.

The chain recombines TRBV11-2 with TRBJ2-5, with D tentatively TRBD1 or TRBD2 (5 bases each). Trimming cost V 7 bases and J 2 bases, with 17 bases left between them. This CDR3 has 15 residues. CDR1 is SGHAT, CDR2 FQNNGV, per germline. CDR3 loop: CASTRAWGSQETQYF. The CDR3 DNA reads as TGTGCCAGCACCCGTGCCTGGGGGAGTCAAGAGACCCAGTACTTC.

This clone was recorded at least ten times. This sequence joins TRBV28 and TRBJ2-7; 7 bases are a match to TRBD1. Looked up from germline, CDR1 is MDHEN and CDR2 is SYDVKM. CDR3 size: 16 residues. Losses at the gene ends were 3 bases for V and 2 bases for J; bases not matched to a gene: 10. CDR3: CASSLLTGDRAYEQYF. CDR3 DNA sequence: TGTGCCAGCAGTTTGTTAACAGGGGACCGAGCCTACGAGCAGTACTTC.

The chain recombines TRBV28 with TRBJ2-1; 8 bases map to TRBD2. Unmatched junction bases numbered 12, after V lost 6 bases and J lost 8 bases. Germline V lookup: CDR1 MDHEN, CDR2 SYDVKM. The CDR3 has 15 amino acids. The CDR3, as DNA: TGTGCCAGCAGCAAACTAGCGGTCGTTAGGGATGAGCAGTTCTTC. Its translation: CASSKLAVVRDEQFF.

The chain is built from TRBV13 and TRBJ2-5, with 11 bases fitting TRBD1. V shed 3 bases, J shed 4 bases, and the junction held 4 bases outside the gene matches. Germline-derived CDR1 and CDR2 are PRHDT and FYEKMQ (reference sequence). The CDR3 has 15 amino acids. CDR3 in amino acids: CASSFRDRGGETQYF. In DNA, the CDR3 is TGTGCCAGCAGCTTCCGGGACAGGGGGGGAGAGACCCAGTACTTC.

This chain joins TRBV19 and TRBJ2-3; D may be TRBD2 (5 bases). The length of the CDR3 is 15 residues. Deletions cut 3 bases from V and 3 bases from J, with 13 bases between. The germline gives CDR1 LNHDA, CDR2 SQIVND (reference sequence). In nucleotides, the CDR3 is TGTGCCAGTAGTATCGGTCGGGGTTATACAGATACGCAGTATTTT. Its translation is CASSIGRGYTDTQYF.

The chain links TRBV19 to TRBJ2-1; D may be TRBD1 (5 bases). Germline CDR1 is LNHDA and CDR2 is SQIVND (reference sequence). There are 17 residues in the CDR3. The germline V and J ends were trimmed by 0 bases and 1 base, with 13 bases remaining between them. This chain's CDR3 is CASSIDQGSKSYNEQFF. DNA of the CDR3: TGTGCCAGTAGTATAGATCAGGGAAGTAAATCCTACAATGAGCAGTTCTTC.

This clone has a single count. The rearrangement uses TRBV14 and TRBJ2-7; TRBD1 matches at 9 bases. The germline V gene has CDR1 SGHDN and CDR2 FVKESK. V lost 4 bases, J lost 2 bases, and 15 bases stayed unmatched. The CDR3 runs 18 residues. The CDR3 DNA reads as TGTGCCAGCAGCCCAAGGCGGTCGGACAGGGGACTTACCTACGAGCAGTACTTC. Its protein product is CASSPRRSDRGLTYEQYF. The variable domain in full, completed from reference TRBV14 and TRBJ2-7, reads EAGVTQFPSHSVIEKGQTVTLRCDPISGHDNLYWYRRVMGKEIKFLLHFVKESKQDESGMPNNRFLAERTGGTYSTLKVQPAELEDSGVYFCASSPRRSDRGLTYEQYFGPGTRLTVT.

The chain's CDR3 is CASSPGQKNIQYF. The CDR3 coding sequence is TGTGCCAGCAGCCCAGGACAGAAAAACATTCAGTACTTC. The chain recombines TRBV7-6 with TRBJ2-4; maybe TRBD1 (6 bases). Trimming removed 5 bases from V and 4 bases from J, with 9 bases in between. The CDR3 runs to 13 residues. From germline, CDR1 is SGHVS and CDR2 FNYEAQ. The full variable domain, its missing parts supplied by reference TRBV7-6 and TRBJ2-4, is GAGVSQSPRYKVTKRGQDVALRCDPISGHVSLYWYRQALGQGPEFLTYFNYEAQQDKSGLPNDRFSAERPEGSISTLTIQRTEQRDSAMYRCASSPGQKNIQYFGAGTRLSVL.

The chain carries TRBV27 and TRBJ2-7, with TRBD2 matching over 11 bases. The trim removed 2 bases at V and 3 bases at J, leaving 6 bases unmatched. Germline assignment: CDR1 MNHEY and CDR2 SMNVEV (reference sequence). The CDR3 length is 16 residues. The CDR3 protein is CASSLITSGRDYEQYF. The CDR3 DNA is TGTGCCAGCAGTTTAATAACTAGCGGGAGAGACTACGAGCAGTACTTC.

The V gene is TRBV11-2, the J gene TRBJ2-3; tentatively, D is TRBD2 (6 bases). The V gene's germline CDR1 is SGHAT and CDR2 FQNNGV. This CDR3 is 16 amino acids long. V lost 6 bases, J lost 2 bases, and 18 bases lay in between. The CDR3 is CASSRKRAGYTDTQYF. The CDR3 nucleotides are TGTGCCAGCAGTCGGAAACGTGCGGGGTACACAGATACGCAGTATTTT.

The J gene is TRBJ2-5, the V gene TRBV19; unclear D gene. Trimming left V 5 bases short and J 2 bases short, with 3 bases between. This CDR3 spans 11 amino acids. Germline V gene lookup returns CDR1 LNHDA and CDR2 SQIVND (reference sequence). The CDR3 DNA reads as TGTGCCAGTAGTTGGCAAGAGACCCAGTACTTC. Translating it yields CASSWQETQYF.

This clone was counted only a few times. The rearrangement joins TRBV27 to TRBJ2-2; TRBD2 is a possible D gene (5 bases). The V and J ends lost 2 bases and 6 bases respectively, with 13 bases between them. Germline values: CDR1 MNHEY, CDR2 SMNVEV (reference sequence). The CDR3 loop spans 15 amino acids. CDR3 region: CASSLRLALAGELFF. The CDR3, as DNA: TGTGCCAGCAGTTTACGCCTAGCCCTGGCCGGGGAGCTGTTTTTT.